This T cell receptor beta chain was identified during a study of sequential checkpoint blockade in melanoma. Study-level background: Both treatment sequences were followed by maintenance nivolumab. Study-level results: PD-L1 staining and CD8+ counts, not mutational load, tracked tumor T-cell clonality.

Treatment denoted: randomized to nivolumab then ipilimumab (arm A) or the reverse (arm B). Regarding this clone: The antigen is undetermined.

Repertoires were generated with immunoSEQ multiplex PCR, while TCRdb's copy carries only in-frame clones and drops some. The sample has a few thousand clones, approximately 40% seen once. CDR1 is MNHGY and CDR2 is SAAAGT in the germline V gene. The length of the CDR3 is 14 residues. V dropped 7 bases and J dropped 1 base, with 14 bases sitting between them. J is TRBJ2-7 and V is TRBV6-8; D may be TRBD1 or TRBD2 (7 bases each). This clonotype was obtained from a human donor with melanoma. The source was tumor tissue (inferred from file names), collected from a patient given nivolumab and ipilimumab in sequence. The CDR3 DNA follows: TGTGCCAGCAAGGGGGGGACAGCATCCTACGAGCAGTACTTC. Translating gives CASKGGTASYEQYF.